This entry lists 4 T cell receptor beta chains sequenced from one sample in a study of cytomegalovirus exposure and HLA in healthy donors. Use of 60 Vbeta and 13 Jbeta primers characterized the PCR. This table comes from immunoSEQ multiplex PCR, and its TCRdb copy is limited to in-frame clones, with some not included. The sample shows 120,000 to 150,000 clones, around 77% of them seen only once. Source material: PBMCs. Source of these receptors: a young man in good health and CMV-seronegative.

The rearrangement uses TRBV7-2 and TRBJ2-2; 7 nucleotides agree with TRBD1. Germline V lookup: CDR1 SGHTA, CDR2 FQGNSA. CDR3 size: 15 residues. With V trimmed by 3 bases and J by 3 bases, 4 bases remained unmatched. The CDR3 coding sequence is TGTGCCAGCAGCTTGAGCACAGGGGACACCGGGGAGCTGTTTTTT. Translated, it gives CASSLSTGDTGELFF.

The V call is TRBV7-9, the J call TRBJ2-5; possible D gene TRBD1, 6 bases. Near its end, the DNA agrees better with TRBJ2-7, so the J call may be wrong. This CDR3 spans 16 amino acids. Per the germline V gene, CDR1 is SEHNR and CDR2 is FQNEAQ (reference sequence). The DNA for the CDR3 is TGTGCCAGCAGCTTAGCGCTTGGGGGCGATGGGTACGAGCAGTACTTC. Translating it yields CASSLALGGDGYEQYF.

This rearrangement joins TRBV7-9 to TRBJ2-7, with 9 bases identical to TRBD1. The germline V gene encodes CDR1 SEHNR and CDR2 FQNEAQ (reference sequence). V lost 5 bases, J lost 4 bases, and 6 bases stayed unmatched. CDR3 length equals 14 residues. CDR3 sequence reads: CASSPMTGGYEQYF. CDR3 coding DNA: TGTGCCAGCAGCCCAATGACAGGGGGGTACGAGCAGTACTTC.

The chain joins TRBV9 to TRBJ1-1, with D tentatively TRBD1 (5 bases). This CDR3 region has 15 residues. V was cut by 2 bases and J by 0 bases, with 11 bases left in between. From germline, CDR1 is SGDLS and CDR2 YYNGEE. The CDR3 coding sequence is TGTGCCAGCAGCGTGGGGAACAGGCTGAACACTGAAGCTTTCTTT. This codes for CASSVGNRLNTEAFF.